Listed below are T cell receptor beta chains from one sample, sequenced in a study of blood T cell repertoires in COVID-19. Sequencing was performed with immunoSEQ multiplex PCR; in TCRdb, only in-frame clones are kept and a portion is missing. The table includes 25,000 to 35,000 clones, approximately 85% detected once. The material sequenced was peripheral blood. All receptors come from a man between 60 and 75 years old with active COVID-19. Each CDR3 is given without its conserved first and last residue. Each record gives: J gene, V gene, CDR3 protein.

>TRBJ2-7|TRBV7-9
ASSQYIPGGRFYEQY
>TRBJ1-1|TRBV12-3/TRBV12-4
ASSTGVNTEAF
>TRBJ2-2|TRBV24-1
ATGGTRRTGELF
>TRBJ2-7|TRBV28
ASSDPGGRVFLPH
>TRBJ2-5|TRBV6-2/TRBV6-3
ASSYALAGETQY
>TRBJ2-7|TRBV2
ASSERTSGSYEQY
>TRBJ2-4|TRBV18
ASSPNEGVAKNIQY
>TRBJ2-3|TRBV7-3
ASSLGTSGDTQY
>TRBJ2-3|TRBV5-1
ASSPISGSVSDTQY
>TRBJ2-1|TRBV11-2
ASSTRRGAMINEQF